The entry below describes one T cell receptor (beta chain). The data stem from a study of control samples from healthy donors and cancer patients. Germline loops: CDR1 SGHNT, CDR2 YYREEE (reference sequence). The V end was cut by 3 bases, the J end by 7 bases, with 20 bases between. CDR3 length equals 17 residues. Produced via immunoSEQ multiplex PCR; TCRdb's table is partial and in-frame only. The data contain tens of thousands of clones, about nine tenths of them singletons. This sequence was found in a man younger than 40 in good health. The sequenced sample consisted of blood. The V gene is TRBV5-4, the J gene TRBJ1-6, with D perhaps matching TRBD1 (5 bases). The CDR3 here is CASSWGGFPRINSPLHF. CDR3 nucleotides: TGTGCCAGCAGCTGGGGGGGGTTCCCCCGGATAAATTCACCCCTCCACTTT.